One and the same sample provided the 5 T cell receptor beta chains below, sequenced in a study of shared clonotypes between healthy human individuals (dated by TCRdb to about 2020). CD8 naive samples were CD45RO-negative cells positively selected for CCR7, giving a CD45RA+CCR7+ population that excluded TemRA cells. The receptor library was made with the immunoSEQ multiplex PCR assay. TCRdb re-hosts the immuneACCESS table, in-frame sequences only. Its copies lack some clones; in the studies checked, an unresolved V gene accounts for under half of them, and the cause for the rest is not known. The sample table contains more than 550,000 clones; only one count was recorded for 92% of them. 24% of the sample is held by the ten biggest clonotypes. Input material: naive CD8+ T cells sorted from blood. The intended sense of this specimen's cell subset or site label: CD45RA+CCR7+. These receptors all come from a man aged 30 to 39 in good health.

The V gene is TRBV7-9, the J gene TRBJ2-3; TRBD1 might be the D (6 bases). The CDR3 runs to 15 residues. V dropped 4 bases and J dropped 2 bases, with 13 bases sitting between them. Germline V CDR1 and CDR2: SEHNR, FQNEAQ (reference sequence). The CDR3 here is CASSYRDKITDTQYF. The CDR3, as DNA: TGTGCCAGCAGCTACCGGGACAAGATCACAGATACGCAGTATTTT.

About this clone: This CDR3 is also generated by other DNA sequences in the sample. V is TRBV5-1 and J is TRBJ2-3; TRBD2 might be the D (5 bases). This CDR3 spans 15 amino acids. Germline V lookup: CDR1 SGHRS, CDR2 YFSETQ. The V end lost 0 bases, the J end lost 0 bases, and 8 bases lay between the germline ends. CDR3 coding DNA: TGCGCCAGCAGCTTGGAGGGAGCTAGCACAGATACGCAGTATTTT. Translating it yields CASSLEGASTDTQYF.

The J gene is TRBJ1-1, the V gene TRBV15; D is perhaps TRBD1 (5 bases). Trimming took 1 base from V and 6 from J, leaving 18 bases between them. CDR1 LNHNV and CDR2 YYDKDF come from the germline V gene (reference sequence). CDR3 size: 16 residues. The CDR3 bases are TGTGCCACCAGCAGAGTGACAGCAGGTGTAGGGCCTGAAGCTTTCTTT. Protein: CATSRVTAGVGPEAFF.

The chain joins TRBV6-6 to TRBJ2-1, with a weak D call TRBD1 (5 bases). This CDR3 contains 16 residues. The V gene's germline CDR1 is MNHNY and CDR2 SVGAGI (reference sequence). Trimming stripped 4 bases from V and 5 bases from J, with 18 bases between. This CDR3 is CASSFSAQEKNNEQFF. For the CDR3, the DNA is TGTGCCAGCAGTTTCTCGGCACAGGAGAAAAACAATGAGCAGTTCTTC.

This chain uses TRBV11-2 with TRBJ1-5, with D unresolved. Between the trimmed V and J ends, which lost 2 bases and 0 bases, there was a span of 11 bases. The CDR3 contains 16 residues. Germline V lookup: CDR1 SGHAT, CDR2 FQNNGV. CDR3 loop: CASSLFWMGSNQPQHF. CDR3 sequence (DNA): TGTGCCAGCAGCTTATTCTGGATGGGTAGCAATCAGCCCCAGCATTTT.